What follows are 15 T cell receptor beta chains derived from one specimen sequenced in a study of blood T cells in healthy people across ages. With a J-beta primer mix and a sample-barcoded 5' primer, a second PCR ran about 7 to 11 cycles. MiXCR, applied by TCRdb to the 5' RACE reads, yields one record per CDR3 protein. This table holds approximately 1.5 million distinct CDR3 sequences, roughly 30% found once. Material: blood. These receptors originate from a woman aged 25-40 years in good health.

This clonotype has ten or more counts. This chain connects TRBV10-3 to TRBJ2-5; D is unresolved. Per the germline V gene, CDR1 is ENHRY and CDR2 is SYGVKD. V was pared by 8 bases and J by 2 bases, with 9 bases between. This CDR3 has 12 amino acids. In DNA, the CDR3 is TGTGCCATCTCGTCAGCTCAAGAGACCCAGTACTTC. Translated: CAISSAQETQYF.

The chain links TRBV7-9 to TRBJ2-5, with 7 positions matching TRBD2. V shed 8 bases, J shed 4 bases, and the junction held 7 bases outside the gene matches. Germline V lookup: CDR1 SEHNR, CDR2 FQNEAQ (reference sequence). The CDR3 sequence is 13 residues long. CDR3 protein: CASYFPGGETQYF. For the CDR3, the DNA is TGTGCCAGCTACTTCCCGGGAGGAGAGACCCAGTACTTC. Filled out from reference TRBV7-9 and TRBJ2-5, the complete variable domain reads DTGVSQNPRHKITKRGQNVTFRCDPISEHNRLYWYRQTLGQGPEFLTYFQNEAQLEKSRLLSDRFSAERPKGSFSTLEIQRTEQGDSAMYLCASYFPGGETQYFGPGTRLLVL.

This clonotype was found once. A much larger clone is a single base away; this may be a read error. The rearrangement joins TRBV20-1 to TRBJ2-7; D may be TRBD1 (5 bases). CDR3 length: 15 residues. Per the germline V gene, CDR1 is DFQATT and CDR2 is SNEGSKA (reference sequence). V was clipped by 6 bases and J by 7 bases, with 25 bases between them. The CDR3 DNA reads TGCAGTGCGCTCTCCACAGGTAGCTCCTACAATGAGCAGTACTTC. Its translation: CSALSTGSSYNEQYF.

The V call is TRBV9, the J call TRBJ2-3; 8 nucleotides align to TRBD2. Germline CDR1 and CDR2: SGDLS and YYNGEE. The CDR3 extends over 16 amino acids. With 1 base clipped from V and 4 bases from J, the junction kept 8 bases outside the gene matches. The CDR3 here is CASSVSPGGPSDTQYF. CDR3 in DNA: TGTGCCAGCAGCGTATCCCCGGGAGGGCCCTCAGATACGCAGTATTTT. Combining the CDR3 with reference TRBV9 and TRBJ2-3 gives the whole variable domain DSGVTQTPKHLITATGQRVTLRCSPRSGDLSVYWYQQSLDQGLQFLIQYYNGEERAKGNILERFSAQQFPDLHSELNLSSLELGDSALYFCASSVSPGGPSDTQYFGPGTRLTVL.

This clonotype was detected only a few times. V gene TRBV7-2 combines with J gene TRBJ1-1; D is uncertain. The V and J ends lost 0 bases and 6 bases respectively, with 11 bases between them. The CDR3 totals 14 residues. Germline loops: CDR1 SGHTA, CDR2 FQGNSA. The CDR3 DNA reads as TGTGCCAGCAGCTTAGCGGGCCCCCTGTCTGAAGCTTTCTTT. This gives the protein CASSLAGPLSEAFF.

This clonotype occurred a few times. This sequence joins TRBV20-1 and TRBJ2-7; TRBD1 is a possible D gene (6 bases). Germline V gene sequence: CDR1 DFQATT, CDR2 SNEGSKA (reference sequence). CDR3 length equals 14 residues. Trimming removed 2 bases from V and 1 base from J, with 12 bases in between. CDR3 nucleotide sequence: TGCAGTGCTAGACCCGGGACATTTTCCTACGAGCAGTACTTC. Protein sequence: CSARPGTFSYEQYF.

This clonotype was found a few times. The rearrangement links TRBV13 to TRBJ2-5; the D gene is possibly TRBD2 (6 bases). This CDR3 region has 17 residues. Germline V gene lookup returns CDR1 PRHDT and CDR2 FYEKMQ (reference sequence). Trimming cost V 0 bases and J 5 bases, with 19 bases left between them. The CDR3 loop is CASSLGTLGGYEETQYF. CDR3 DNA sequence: TGTGCCAGCAGCTTAGGGACTCTCGGAGGGTATGAGGAGACCCAGTACTTC.

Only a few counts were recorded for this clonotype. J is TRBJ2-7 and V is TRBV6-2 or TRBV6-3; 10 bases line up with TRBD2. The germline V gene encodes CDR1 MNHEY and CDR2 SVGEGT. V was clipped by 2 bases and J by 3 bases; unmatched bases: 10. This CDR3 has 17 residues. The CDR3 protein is CASSYGLAGGQYYEQYF. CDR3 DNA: TGTGCCAGCAGTTACGGTTTAGCGGGAGGCCAATACTACGAGCAGTACTTC.

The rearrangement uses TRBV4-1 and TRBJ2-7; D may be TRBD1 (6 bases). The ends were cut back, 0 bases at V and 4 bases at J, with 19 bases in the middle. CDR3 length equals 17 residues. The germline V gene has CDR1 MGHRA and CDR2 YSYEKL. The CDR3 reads CASSQEPGDRTLYEQYF. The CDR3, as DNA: TGCGCCAGCAGCCAAGAACCAGGGGACCGGACCTTGTACGAGCAGTACTTC.

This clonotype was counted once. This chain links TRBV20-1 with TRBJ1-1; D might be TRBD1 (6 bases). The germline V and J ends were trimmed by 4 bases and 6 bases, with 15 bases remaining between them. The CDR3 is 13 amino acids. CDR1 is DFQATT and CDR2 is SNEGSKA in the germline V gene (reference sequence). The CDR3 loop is CSAIAVGGAEAFF. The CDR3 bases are TGCAGTGCTATCGCGGTAGGGGGGGCTGAAGCTTTCTTT.

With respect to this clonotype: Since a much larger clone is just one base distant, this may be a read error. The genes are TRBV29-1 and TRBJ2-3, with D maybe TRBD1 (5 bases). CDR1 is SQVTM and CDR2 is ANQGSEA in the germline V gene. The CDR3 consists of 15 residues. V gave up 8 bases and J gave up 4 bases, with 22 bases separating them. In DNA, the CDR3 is TGCAGCATTGTGATGGTGCAGGGCGTCGCAGATACGCAGTATTTT. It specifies CSIVMVQGVADTQYF.

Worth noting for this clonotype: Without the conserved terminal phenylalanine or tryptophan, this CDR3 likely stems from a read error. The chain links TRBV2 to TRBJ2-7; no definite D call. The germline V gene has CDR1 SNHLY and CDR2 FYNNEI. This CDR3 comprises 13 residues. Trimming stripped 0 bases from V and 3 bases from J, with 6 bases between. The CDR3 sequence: CASSEALRYEQYL. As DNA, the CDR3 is TGTGCCAGCAGTGAAGCGCTTCGCTACGAGCAGTACCTC.

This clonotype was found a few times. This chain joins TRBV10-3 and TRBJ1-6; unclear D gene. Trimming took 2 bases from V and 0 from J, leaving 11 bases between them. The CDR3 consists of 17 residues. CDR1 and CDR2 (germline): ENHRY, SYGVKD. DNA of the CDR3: TGTGCCATCAGTGAGAGTTCACAGAGCTCCTATAATTCACCCCTCCACTTT. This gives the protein CAISESSQSSYNSPLHF.

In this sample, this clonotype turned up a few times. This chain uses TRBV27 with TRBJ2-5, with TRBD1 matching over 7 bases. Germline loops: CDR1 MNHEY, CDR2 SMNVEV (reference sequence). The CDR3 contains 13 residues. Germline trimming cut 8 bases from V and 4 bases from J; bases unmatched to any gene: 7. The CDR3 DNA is TGTGCCAGCTCAGACAGGGTGTCAGAGACCCAGTACTTC. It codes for CASSDRVSETQYF.

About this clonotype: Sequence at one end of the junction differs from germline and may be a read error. CDR3 coding DNA: TGTGCCAGCAGCTTGGGAGGTCCCTCCCAAGAGACCCTGTACTTC. This codes for CASSLGGPSQETLYF. The chain recombines TRBV7-2 with TRBJ2-5, with D possibly TRBD2 on 6 matching bases. This CDR3 contains 15 residues. Germline CDR1 and CDR2: SGHTA and FQGNSA. Drawing the rest from reference TRBV7-2 and TRBJ2-5, the complete variable domain is GAGVSQSPSNKVTEKGKDVELRCDPISGHTALYWYRQSLGQGLEFLIYFQGNSAPDKSGLPSDRFSAERTGGSVSTLTIQRTQQEDSAVYLCASSLGGPSQETLYFGPGTRLLVL.